The 17 T cell receptor beta chains below come from one sample, sequenced in a study of cytomegalovirus exposure and HLA in healthy donors. Sequencing was performed with immunoSEQ multiplex PCR; in TCRdb, only in-frame clones are kept and a portion is missing. Of roughly 180,000 clones listed, roughly 86% were seen once; the top ten hold approximately 7.7%. Input material: PBMCs. These receptors were collected from a man aged 30 to 45 in good health and CMV-seropositive.

CDR3 coding DNA: TGCAGCGTTGATTGGTCGGGGCAGTCGAACACTGAAGCTTTCTTT. Protein: CSVDWSGQSNTEAFF. This chain uses TRBV29-1 with TRBJ1-1, with D possibly TRBD1 on 5 matching bases. The V gene's germline CDR1 is SQVTM and CDR2 ANQGSEA. Trimming removed 3 bases at V and 1 base at J, with 15 bases between. The CDR3 sequence is 15 residues long.

This rearrangement joins TRBV27 to TRBJ2-1; the match to TRBD1 covers 7 bases. CDR3 length equals 13 residues. CDR1 MNHEY and CDR2 SMNVEV come from the germline V gene (reference sequence). Unmatched junction bases numbered 2, after V lost 3 bases and J lost 6 bases. DNA for the CDR3: TGTGCCAGCAGTTTGTCAGGGGGCAATGAGCAGTTCTTC. Translation gives CASSLSGGNEQFF.

The rearrangement links TRBV28 to TRBJ2-7, with a tentative D call TRBD1 (5 bases). The germline CDR1 and CDR2 sequences are MDHEN and SYDVKM. The CDR3 is 13 amino acids. Trimming removed 6 bases at V and 4 bases at J, with 13 bases between. This chain's CDR3 is CASRVGASYEQYF. The CDR3 nucleotides read TGTGCCAGCAGGGTTGGGGCATCGTACGAGCAGTACTTC.

This clone has a single count. The rearrangement uses TRBV9 and TRBJ1-3; 11 bases are shared with TRBD1. Per the germline V gene, CDR1 is SGDLS and CDR2 is YYNGEE. Trimming took 0 bases from V and 2 from J; bases not matched to a gene: 4. There are 17 residues in the CDR3. The CDR3 protein is CASSVASGQGAGNTIYF. For the CDR3, the DNA is TGTGCCAGCAGCGTAGCTTCGGGACAGGGGGCTGGAAACACCATATATTTT.

The chain is built from TRBV6-5 and TRBJ2-1; 10 bases match TRBD2. This CDR3 contains 15 residues. Unmatched junction bases numbered 12, after V lost 7 bases and J lost 9 bases. The germline CDR1 and CDR2 sequences are MNHEY and SVGAGI. CDR3 sequence (DNA): TGTGCCAGCACCCCCGGGACTAGCGCCCGAGGTGAGCAGTTCTTC. Protein product: CASTPGTSARGEQFF.

V usage is TRBV6-1 and J usage is TRBJ2-5; D gene ambiguous. The CDR3 runs 15 residues. Trimming left V 4 bases short and J 0 bases short, with 12 bases between. Germline values: CDR1 MNHNS, CDR2 SASEGT. The CDR3 protein is CASSGVHEYQETQYF. CDR3 bases: TGTGCCAGCAGTGGAGTACATGAGTACCAAGAGACCCAGTACTTC.

On this clone: This sample includes further DNA sequences coding for the same CDR3. V usage is TRBV7-2 and J usage is TRBJ2-2; no clear D. Trimming cost V 1 base and J 6 bases, with 6 bases left between them. This CDR3 contains 13 residues. Germline-derived CDR1 and CDR2 are SGHTA and FQGNSA. CDR3 sequence: CASSLVGAGELFF. CDR3 nucleotide sequence: TGTGCCAGCAGCTTAGTTGGGGCCGGGGAGCTGTTTTTT.

The chain uses TRBV4-1 and TRBJ2-7; D uncertain. There are 13 residues in the CDR3. The ends were cut back, 1 base at V and 3 bases at J, with 7 bases in the middle. The germline gives CDR1 MGHRA, CDR2 YSYEKL. The CDR3 DNA follows: TGCGCCAGCAGCCAAGGCCCAGGCTACGAGCAGTACTTC. Translating it yields CASSQGPGYEQYF.

This chain joins TRBV7-9 and TRBJ2-7; D is uncertain. This CDR3 is built from 16 residues. Trimming shortened V by 1 base and J by 5 bases, and 18 bases separated the two germline ends. Per germline, CDR1 SEHNR and CDR2 FQNEAQ (reference sequence). This chain's CDR3 is CASSLEASRYFHEQYF. CDR3 coding DNA: TGTGCCAGCAGCTTAGAGGCTTCCCGTTACTTCCACGAGCAGTACTTC.

This sequence joins TRBV6-6 and TRBJ2-5; possibly TRBD1 for D (6 bases). In germline, CDR1 is MNHNY, CDR2 SVGAGI (reference sequence). Deletions cut 6 bases from V and 5 bases from J, with 13 bases between. The CDR3 runs to 13 residues. For the CDR3, the DNA is TGTGCCAGCAGGAGGGACACGGGGGAGACCCAGTACTTC. Translating it yields CASRRDTGETQYF.

In nucleotides, the CDR3 is TGTGCCAGCAGCTTGGATCTAGCGGGGGGACACTACGAGCAGTACTTC. This sequence encodes CASSLDLAGGHYEQYF. This chain joins TRBV7-9 and TRBJ2-7; TRBD2 aligns across 11 bases. Germline V gene lookup returns CDR1 SEHNR and CDR2 FQNEAQ (reference sequence). CDR3 size: 16 residues. Unmatched junction bases numbered 7, after V lost 3 bases and J lost 3 bases.

This chain's CDR3 is CASSNQGGGYTF. The CDR3 region has the DNA TGTGCCAGCAGCAACCAGGGGGGTGGCTACACCTTC. This chain connects TRBV2 to TRBJ1-2, with 7 bases identical to TRBD1. V dropped 6 bases and J dropped 7; count of bases not matched to a gene: 5. The CDR3 consists of 12 residues. Per germline, CDR1 SNHLY and CDR2 FYNNEI.

The CDR3 sequence: CASSSPGLEAYEQYF. The DNA for the CDR3 is TGTGCCAGCAGTTCCCCGGGACTCGAAGCCTACGAGCAGTACTTC. This rearrangement joins TRBV6-5 to TRBJ2-7, with a weak D call TRBD2 (6 bases). The CDR3 runs 15 residues. CDR1 and CDR2 (germline): MNHEY, SVGAGI. V was shortened by 4 bases and J by 2 bases, with 15 bases between the two germline ends.

Worth noting for this clone: Distinct nucleotide sequences in the sample also encode this CDR3. The chain recombines TRBV5-1 with TRBJ2-7; D possibly corresponds to TRBD1 (6 bases). V was shortened by 4 bases and J by 1 base, with 9 bases between the two germline ends. The CDR3 extends over 13 amino acids. The germline CDR1 and CDR2 sequences are SGHRS and YFSETQ. As DNA, the CDR3 is TGCGCCAGCAGCCCAGGACAGTCCTACGAGCAGTACTTC. This codes for CASSPGQSYEQYF.

This chain connects TRBV28 to TRBJ2-1, with a weak D call TRBD2 (6 bases). CDR3 length: 18 residues. V lost 1 base and J lost 4, with 20 bases in between. Per germline, CDR1 MDHEN and CDR2 SYDVKM. The DNA of the CDR3 is TGTGCCAGCAGTTTATCCCCTGGGTTGGGGACTTTATACAATGAGCAGTTCTTC. Translation gives CASSLSPGLGTLYNEQFF.

This chain links TRBV30 with TRBJ1-5; 11 bases align to TRBD1. In germline, CDR1 is GTSNPN, CDR2 SVGIG (reference sequence). The CDR3 is made up of 18 amino acids. Trimming cost V 3 bases and J 1 base; bases outside gene matches: 11. For the CDR3, the DNA is TGTGCCTGGAGGGAGGGGGACAGGGGGATCCGCAGCAATCAGCCCCAGCATTTT. Amino acid sequence: CAWREGDRGIRSNQPQHF.

This sequence joins TRBV7-6 and TRBJ2-7, with no clear D. V lost 1 base and J 1 base, leaving 11 bases between the germline ends. Germline loops: CDR1 SGHVS, CDR2 FNYEAQ. The CDR3 consists of 15 residues. The CDR3 DNA reads as TGTGCCAGCAGCTTAGAAGGTAGAGGATCCTACGAGCAGTACTTC. It is translated as CASSLEGRGSYEQYF.